What follows are 26 T cell receptor beta chains derived from one specimen sequenced in a study of CD8+ T cells in alopecia areata. Treatment in this sample: oral pan-JAK inhibitor, 5-10 mg twice daily. RNA was isolated and reverse transcribed to cDNA, the sequencing template. Sequencing used immunoSEQ multiplex PCR; TCRdb keeps in-frame clones, though not all of them. The sample has under 150,000 clones, around three fifths seen once. The sequenced sample was CD4+ T cells sorted from blood, obtained at week 24, from a patient treated with tofacitinib. These TCRs come from a human donor with alopecia areata.

The chain joins TRBV6-6 to TRBJ1-5; D is perhaps TRBD1 (5 bases). The V and J ends lost 2 bases and 2 bases respectively, with 10 bases between them. The germline CDR1 and CDR2 sequences are MNHNY and SVGAGI (reference sequence). CDR3 length: 15 residues. The CDR3, as DNA: TGTGCCAGCAGTTACGGGGGATCGGGCAATCAGCCCCAGCATTTT. Amino acids: CASSYGGSGNQPQHF.

The V gene is TRBV7-2, the J gene TRBJ1-2; D is possibly TRBD1 (6 bases). This CDR3 comprises 13 residues. Per the germline V gene, CDR1 is SGHTA and CDR2 is FQGNSA. V gave up 6 bases and J gave up 4 bases, with 12 bases separating them. The CDR3 protein is CASRAPGAYGYTF. The CDR3 coding sequence is TGTGCCAGCAGGGCCCCAGGGGCCTATGGCTACACCTTC.

V is TRBV7-2 and J is TRBJ2-1; the D is unclear. Germline-derived CDR1 and CDR2 are SGHTA and FQGNSA. This CDR3 spans 16 amino acids. Trimming removed 5 bases from V and 0 bases from J, with 14 bases in between. The DNA of the CDR3 is TGTGCCAGCAGCCAAGCTCGGCTAAACTCCTACAATGAGCAGTTCTTC. Its protein product is CASSQARLNSYNEQFF.

The table lists this clone with a few counts. The chain combines TRBV6-5 with TRBJ2-3, with D possibly matching TRBD2 (5 bases). CDR3 length equals 13 residues. CDR1 is MNHEY, CDR2 SVGAGI, per germline. Between the trimmed V and J ends, which lost 5 bases and 5 bases, there was a span of 11 bases. CDR3 sequence (DNA): TGTGCCAGCAGTGGGCCACTAGGAGATACGCAGTATTTT. Its protein is CASSGPLGDTQYF.

The chain uses TRBV29-1 and TRBJ2-5, with 8 bases aligning to TRBD2. This CDR3 has 15 amino acids. Losses at the gene ends were 5 bases for V and 4 bases for J; bases not matched to a gene: 12. Per the germline V gene, CDR1 is SQVTM and CDR2 is ANQGSEA. CDR3 sequence (DNA): TGCAGCGTTTGGCTAGCGGGCAACCCCCCAGAGACCCAGTACTTC. It codes for CSVWLAGNPPETQYF.

The genes are TRBV7-2 and TRBJ2-3; 9 positions match TRBD2. J lost 4 bases, V lost 5 bases, and 7 bases had no gene match. The CDR3 sequence is 15 residues long. CDR1 and CDR2 from the germline V gene are SGHTA and FQGNSA. The CDR3 coding sequence is TGTGCCAGCAGCCCTAGCGGGGTACGGCCAGATACGCAGTATTTT. Translating gives CASSPSGVRPDTQYF.

This chain joins TRBV4-1 and TRBJ1-6; D is ambiguous. The germline CDR1 and CDR2 sequences are MGHRA and YSYEKL. V was shortened by 1 base and J by 6 bases, with 7 bases between the two germline ends. The CDR3 loop spans 14 amino acids. Here the CDR3 reads CASSQGQLNSPLHF. CDR3 bases: TGCGCCAGCAGCCAAGGGCAGCTTAATTCACCCCTCCACTTT.

This clone was counted between two and nine times. This rearrangement joins TRBV29-1 to TRBJ1-2; D is unclear. V lost 5 bases, J lost 0 bases, and 7 bases lay in between. The germline V gene has CDR1 SQVTM and CDR2 ANQGSEA. The length of the CDR3 is 12 residues. The CDR3 bases are TGCAGCGTTCTCGTATCTAACTATGGCTACACCTTC. Its protein is CSVLVSNYGYTF.

As for this clone: In the same sample, other DNA sequences code for this CDR3. This chain connects TRBV4-2 to TRBJ1-2; TRBD1 matches 11 bases. The germline V gene has CDR1 LGHNA and CDR2 YNFKEQ. CDR3 length: 15 residues. Trimming at V came to 1 base and at J to 2 bases, leaving 0 bases not matched to a gene. The CDR3 loop is CASSQGDRGNYGYTF. The DNA for the CDR3 is TGTGCCAGCAGCCAAGGGGACAGGGGGAACTATGGCTACACCTTC.

This sequence joins TRBV6-5 and TRBJ1-3, with 7 bases that match TRBD1. After removal of 4 bases from V and 1 base from J, the junction contained 4 bases not matched to a gene. Germline CDR1 MNHEY, CDR2 SVGAGI. The CDR3 has 15 amino acids. This chain's CDR3 is CASSFPGQSGNTIYF. The CDR3 DNA reads TGTGCCAGCAGTTTTCCGGGACAGTCTGGAAACACCATATATTTT.

This clone has just a few counts. The genes are TRBV5-4 and TRBJ1-4; 9 bases map to TRBD1. Trimming at V came to 3 bases and at J to 7 bases, leaving 4 bases not matched to a gene. The CDR3 is made up of 14 amino acids. CDR1 SGHNT and CDR2 YYREEE come from the germline V gene (reference sequence). The CDR3 loop is CASSSQGAGEKLFF. The CDR3 DNA sequence: TGTGCCAGCAGCTCACAGGGGGCCGGTGAAAAACTGTTTTTT.

The chain employs TRBV29-1 and TRBJ2-1; D is possibly TRBD2 (6 bases). The V gene's germline CDR1 is SQVTM and CDR2 ANQGSEA. The CDR3 is made up of 14 amino acids. With 6 bases removed from V and 7 bases from J, the gap between germline ends came to 19 bases. CDR3 in amino acids: CSVAGGGPRNEQFF. The DNA of the CDR3 is TGCAGCGTCGCTGGCGGAGGGCCTCGAAATGAGCAGTTCTTC.

The CDR3 loop reads CASSFNRGSYEQYF. The CDR3 coding sequence is TGCGCCAGCAGCTTCAACAGGGGTTCCTACGAGCAGTACTTC. The chain has TRBV5-1 and TRBJ2-7, with 7 bases fitting TRBD1. CDR1 is SGHRS, CDR2 YFSETQ, per germline. The length of the CDR3 is 14 residues. V shed 2 bases, J shed 1 base, and the junction held 3 bases outside the gene matches. The variable domain in full, with the rest retrieved from reference TRBV5-1 and TRBJ2-7, is KAGVTQTPRYLIKTRGQQVTLSCSPISGHRSVSWYQQTPGQGLQFLFEYFSETQRNKGNFPGRFSGRQFSNSRSEMNVSTLELGDSALYLCASSFNRGSYEQYFGPGTRLTVT.

The chain is built from TRBV18 and TRBJ1-6; D is uncertain. Per the germline V gene, CDR1 is KGHSH and CDR2 is LQKENI. This CDR3 contains 16 residues. With 2 bases removed from V and 7 bases from J, the gap between germline ends came to 15 bases. The CDR3 DNA reads as TGTGCCAGCTCACCAGCTCTATACCGAGACAATTCACCCCTCCACTTT. Amino acid sequence: CASSPALYRDNSPLHF.

In DNA, the CDR3 is TGTGCCAGCAGCCCAAGACAGGGGGCCTACGAGCAGTACTTC. Translating gives CASSPRQGAYEQYF. This chain connects TRBV7-9 to TRBJ2-7; 9 bases map to TRBD1. The CDR3 consists of 14 residues. The ends lost 5 bases at V and 2 bases at J; junction bases unmatched: 4. Germline assignment: CDR1 SEHNR and CDR2 FQNEAQ (reference sequence).

Only a few counts were recorded for this clone. This chain joins TRBV11-1 and TRBJ2-5; D is unresolved. Germline CDR1 SGHAT, CDR2 FQDESV (reference sequence). Between the trimmed V and J ends, which lost 4 bases and 1 base, there was a span of 7 bases. The CDR3 covers 13 residues. The CDR3 DNA reads as TGTGCCAGCAGCTCGGGTCGCCAAGAGACCCAGTACTTC. Residues: CASSSGRQETQYF.

This clone appeared a few times. This rearrangement joins TRBV6-5 to TRBJ2-7; D gene unclear. This CDR3 contains 15 residues. Trimming removed 2 bases at V and 0 bases at J, with 11 bases between. Germline loops: CDR1 MNHEY, CDR2 SVGAGI. CDR3 amino acids: CASSYDRSFSYEQYF. The CDR3, as DNA: TGTGCCAGCAGTTACGATAGGTCCTTCTCCTACGAGCAGTACTTC.

This sequence joins TRBV29-1 and TRBJ1-3; D is uncertain. The CDR3 has 15 residues. Trimming removed 4 bases at V and 0 bases at J, with 13 bases between. The V gene's germline CDR1 is SQVTM and CDR2 ANQGSEA. CDR3 protein: CSVVAQDNSGNTIYF. As DNA, the CDR3 is TGCAGCGTTGTTGCTCAGGATAACTCTGGAAACACCATATATTTT.

The chain recombines TRBV30 with TRBJ1-5, with TRBD1 matching over 7 bases. Trimming removed 3 bases from V and 1 base from J; junction bases left unmatched: 3. CDR1 and CDR2 from the germline V gene are GTSNPN and SVGIG (reference sequence). CDR3 size: 14 residues. CDR3 bases: TGTGCCTGGAGCGGGACAGTAAGCAATCAGCCCCAGCATTTT. This codes for CAWSGTVSNQPQHF.

With respect to this clone: The same CDR3 arises from other DNA sequences in this sample as well. CDR3 sequence (DNA): TGTGCCAGCAGTGACAGCGGGACAGCTTATGGCTACACCTTC. Its translation is CASSDSGTAYGYTF. The chain couples TRBV25-1 to TRBJ1-2, with 7 bases lining up with TRBD1. This CDR3 region has 14 residues. CDR1 and CDR2 from the germline V gene are MGHDK and SYGVNS. V shed 3 bases, J shed 5 bases, and the junction held 6 bases outside the gene matches.

The chain joins TRBV6-1 to TRBJ1-2; D gene unclear. The germline CDR1 and CDR2 sequences are MNHNS and SASEGT. V was pared by 6 bases and J by 6 bases, with 5 bases between. The length of the CDR3 is 10 residues. CDR3 in DNA: TGTGCCAGCAGCAGTAATGGCTACACCTTC. As protein: CASSSNGYTF.

This clone was seen only a few times. The chain recombines TRBV7-2 with TRBJ1-2, with D unresolved. This CDR3 is 14 amino acids long. V shed 2 bases and J shed 7 bases, with 14 bases lying between them. Germline values: CDR1 SGHTA, CDR2 FQGNSA. The CDR3 loop reads CASSLSGPVAGYTF. Here the CDR3 DNA reads TGTGCCAGCAGCTTAAGCGGGCCGGTGGCTGGCTACACCTTC.

The V gene is TRBV7-2, the J gene TRBJ2-5; a possible D gene is TRBD1 (5 bases). This CDR3 has 15 amino acids. The germline V gene has CDR1 SGHTA and CDR2 FQGNSA. The CDR3 region is CAGVEGVMPGETQYF. CDR3 in DNA: TGTGCTGGGGTCGAAGGGGTAATGCCAGGGGAGACCCAGTACTTC.

This clone was found many times. The chain is built from TRBV5-6 and TRBJ1-3; D unclear. The V gene lost 4 bases and the J gene lost 0 bases, with 8 bases spanning the gap. There are 14 residues in the CDR3. Germline CDR1 is SGHDT and CDR2 is YYEEEE. The CDR3 DNA is TGTGCCAGCAGCCGCCGGGGCTCTGGAAACACCATATATTTT. Translated: CASSRRGSGNTIYF. The full variable domain, rest sourced from reference TRBV5-6 and TRBJ1-3, is DAGVTQSPTHLIKTRGQQVTLRCSPKSGHDTVSWYQQALGQGPQFIFQYYEEEERQRGNFPDRFSGHQFPNYSSELNVNALLLGDSALYLCASSRRGSGNTIYFGEGSWLTVV.

The J gene is TRBJ1-2, the V gene TRBV4-2, with D tentatively TRBD1 (6 bases). Germline loops: CDR1 LGHNA, CDR2 YNFKEQ. Trimming shortened V by 4 bases and J by 3 bases, and 9 bases separated the two germline ends. This CDR3 is 13 amino acids long. CDR3 nucleotides: TGTGCCAGCAGCCGGGACACCTACTATGGCTACACCTTC. Encoded protein: CASSRDTYYGYTF.

The table lists this clone with a few counts. The chain links TRBV5-4 to TRBJ1-5; 9 bases are a match to TRBD1. Germline lookup yields CDR1 SGHNT and CDR2 YYREEE (reference sequence). Trimming at V came to 0 bases and at J to 5 bases, leaving 0 bases not matched to a gene. The CDR3 totals 14 residues. CDR3 protein: CASSLGTGDQPQHF. The CDR3 nucleotides are TGTGCCAGCAGCTTGGGGACAGGGGATCAGCCCCAGCATTTT.